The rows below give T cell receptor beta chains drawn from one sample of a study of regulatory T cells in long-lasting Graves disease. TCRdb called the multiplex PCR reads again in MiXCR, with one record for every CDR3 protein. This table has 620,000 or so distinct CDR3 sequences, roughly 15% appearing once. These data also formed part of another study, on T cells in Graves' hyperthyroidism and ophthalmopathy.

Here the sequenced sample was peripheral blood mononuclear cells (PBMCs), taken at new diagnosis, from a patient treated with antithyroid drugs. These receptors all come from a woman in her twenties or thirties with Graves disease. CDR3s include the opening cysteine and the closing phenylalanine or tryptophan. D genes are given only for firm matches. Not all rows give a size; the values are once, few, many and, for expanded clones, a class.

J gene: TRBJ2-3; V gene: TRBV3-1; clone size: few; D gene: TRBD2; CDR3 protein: CASSQPSTSADTQYF; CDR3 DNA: TGTGCCAGCAGCCAACCCTCGACTAGCGCAGATACGCAGTATTTT
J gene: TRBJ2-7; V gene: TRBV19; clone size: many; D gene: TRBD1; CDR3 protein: CASSIALPGTGSEQYF; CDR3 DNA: TGTGCCAGTAGTATAGCCCTCCCCGGGACAGGCAGCGAGCAGTACTTC
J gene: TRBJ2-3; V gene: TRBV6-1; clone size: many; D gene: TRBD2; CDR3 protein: CATKREGRVGTDTQYF; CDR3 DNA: TGTGCCACCAAGCGGGAGGGCCGAGTAGGCACAGATACGCAGTATTTT
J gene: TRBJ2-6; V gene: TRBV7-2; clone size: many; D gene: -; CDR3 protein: CASSFFSGANVLTF; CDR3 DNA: TGTGCCAGCAGCTTCTTCTCTGGGGCCAACGTCCTGACTTTC
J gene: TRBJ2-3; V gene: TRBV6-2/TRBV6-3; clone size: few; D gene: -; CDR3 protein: CASSEAGGGSTDTQYF; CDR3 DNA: TGTGCCAGCAGTGAAGCGGGCGGAGGGAGCACAGATACGCAGTATTTT
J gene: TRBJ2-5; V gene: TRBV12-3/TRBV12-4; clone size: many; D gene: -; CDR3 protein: CASSRQEGPETQYF; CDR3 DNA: TGTGCCAGCAGCCGGCAGGAGGGACCGGAGACCCAGTACTTC
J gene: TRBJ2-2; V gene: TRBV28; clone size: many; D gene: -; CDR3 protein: CASSLRGELFF; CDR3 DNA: TGTGCCAGCAGCTTACGCGGGGAGCTGTTTTTT
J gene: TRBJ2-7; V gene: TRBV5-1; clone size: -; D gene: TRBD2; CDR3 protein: CASSLAGRTGDERYF; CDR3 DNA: TGCGCCAGCAGCTTGGCCGGGAGGACTGGAGACGAGCGGTACTTC
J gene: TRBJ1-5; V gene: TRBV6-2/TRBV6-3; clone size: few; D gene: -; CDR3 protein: CATFTAGQPQHF; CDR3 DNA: TGTGCCACCTTTACCGCGGGTCAGCCCCAGCATTTT
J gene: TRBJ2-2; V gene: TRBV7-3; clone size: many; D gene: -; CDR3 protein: CASSPSAENTGELFF; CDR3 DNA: TGTGCCAGCAGCCCCAGCGCGGAGAACACCGGGGAGCTGTTTTTT
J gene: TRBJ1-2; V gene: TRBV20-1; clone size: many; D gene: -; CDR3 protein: CSASRLGDYTF; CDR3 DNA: TGCAGTGCTAGTCGCCTTGGGGACTACACCTTC
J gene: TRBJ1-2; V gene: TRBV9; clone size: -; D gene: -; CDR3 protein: CASSSREVSYGYTF; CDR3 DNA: TGTGCCAGCAGTTCACGTGAGGTTTCCTATGGCTACACCTTC
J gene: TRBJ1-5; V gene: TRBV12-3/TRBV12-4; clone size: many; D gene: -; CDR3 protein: CASSLGDYQPQHF; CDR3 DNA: TGTGCCAGCAGTTTGGGGGATTATCAGCCCCAGCATTTT
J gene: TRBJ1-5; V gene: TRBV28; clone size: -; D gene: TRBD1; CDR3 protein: CASRISTGGSNQPQHF; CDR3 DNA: TGTGCCAGCAGGATCTCGACAGGGGGCAGCAATCAGCCCCAGCATTTT
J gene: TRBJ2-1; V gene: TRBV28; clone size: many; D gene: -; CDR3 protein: CASSLLRTYNEQFF; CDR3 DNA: TGTGCCAGCAGTTTGCTTAGAACCTACAATGAGCAGTTCTTC
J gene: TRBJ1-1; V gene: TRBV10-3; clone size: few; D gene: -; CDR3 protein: CAISVRDGTEAFF; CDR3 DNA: TGTGCCATCAGTGTCAGGGACGGCACTGAAGCTTTCTTT
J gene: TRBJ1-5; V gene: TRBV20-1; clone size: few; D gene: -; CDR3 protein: CSIGPGGYQPQHF; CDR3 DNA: TGCAGTATTGGACCGGGCGGGTATCAGCCCCAGCATTTT
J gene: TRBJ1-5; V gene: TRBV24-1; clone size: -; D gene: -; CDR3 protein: CATSDGGTRGAYQPQHF; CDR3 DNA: TGTGCCACCAGTGATGGCGGGACAAGGGGCGCATATCAGCCCCAGCATTTT
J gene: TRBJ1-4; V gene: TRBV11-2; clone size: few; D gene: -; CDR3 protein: CASSLSSNEKLFF; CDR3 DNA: TGTGCCAGCAGCCTAAGTAGTAATGAAAAACTGTTTTTT
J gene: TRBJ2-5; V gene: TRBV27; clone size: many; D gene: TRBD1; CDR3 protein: CASSLLAPGGQETQYF; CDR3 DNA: TGTGCCAGCAGTTTATTGGCGCCAGGGGGCCAAGAGACCCAGTACTTC
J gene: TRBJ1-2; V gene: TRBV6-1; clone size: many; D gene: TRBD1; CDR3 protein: CASSEGQLYGYTF; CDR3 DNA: TGTGCCAGCAGTGAGGGACAGCTCTATGGCTACACCTTC
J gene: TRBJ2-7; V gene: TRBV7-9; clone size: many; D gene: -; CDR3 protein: CASSPRVGGKDEQYF; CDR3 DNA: TGTGCCAGCAGCCCGAGGGTGGGGGGTAAAGACGAGCAGTACTTC
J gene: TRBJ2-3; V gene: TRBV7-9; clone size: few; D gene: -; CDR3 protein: CASTPPGFSTDTQYF; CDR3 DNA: TGTGCCAGCACCCCCCCGGGATTTAGCACAGATACGCAGTATTTT
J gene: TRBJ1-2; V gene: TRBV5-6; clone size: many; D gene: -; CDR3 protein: CASSFGKGYTF; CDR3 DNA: TGTGCCAGCAGCTTTGGGAAGGGCTACACCTTC
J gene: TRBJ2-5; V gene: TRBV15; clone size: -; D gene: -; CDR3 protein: CATSSVAGETQYF; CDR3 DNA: TGTGCCACCAGCAGTGTGGCGGGGGAGACCCAGTACTTC
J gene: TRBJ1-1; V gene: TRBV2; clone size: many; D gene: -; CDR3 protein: CASKTETEAFF; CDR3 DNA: TGTGCCAGCAAAACTGAGACTGAAGCTTTCTTT
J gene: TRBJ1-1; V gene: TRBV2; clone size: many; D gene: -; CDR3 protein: CASSGKNPTVNTEAFF; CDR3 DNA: TGTGCCAGCAGTGGAAAAAACCCGACAGTGAACACTGAAGCTTTCTTT
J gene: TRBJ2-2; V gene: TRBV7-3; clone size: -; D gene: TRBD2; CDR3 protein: CASSGPSGNTGELFF; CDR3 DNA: TGTGCCAGCAGCGGCCCTAGCGGGAACACCGGGGAGCTGTTTTTT